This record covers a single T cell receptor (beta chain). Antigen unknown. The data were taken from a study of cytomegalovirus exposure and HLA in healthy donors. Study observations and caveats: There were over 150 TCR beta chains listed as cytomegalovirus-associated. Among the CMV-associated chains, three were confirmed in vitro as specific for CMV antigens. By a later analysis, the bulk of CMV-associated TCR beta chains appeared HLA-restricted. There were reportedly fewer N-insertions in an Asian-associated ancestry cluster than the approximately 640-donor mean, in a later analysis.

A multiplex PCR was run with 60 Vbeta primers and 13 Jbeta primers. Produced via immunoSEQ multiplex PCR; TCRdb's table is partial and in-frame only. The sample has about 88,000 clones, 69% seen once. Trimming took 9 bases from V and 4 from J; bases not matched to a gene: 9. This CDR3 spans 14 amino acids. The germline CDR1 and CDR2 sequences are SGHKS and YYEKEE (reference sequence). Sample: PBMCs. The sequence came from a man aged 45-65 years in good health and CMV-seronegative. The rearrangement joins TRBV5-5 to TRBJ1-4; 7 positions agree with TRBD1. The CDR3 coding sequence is TGTGCCACCGCAGGGACAGTGATTAATGAAAAACTGTTTTTT. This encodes CATAGTVINEKLFF.